The rows below give T cell receptor beta chains drawn from one sample of a study of T cells in Graves' hyperthyroidism and ophthalmopathy. MiXCR, run by TCRdb on the multiplex PCR reads, gives a single entry per CDR3 protein. The repertoire consists of approximately 500,000 distinct CDR3 sequences, with around 45% occurring once and the leading ten covering roughly 7.7%. Sample: peripheral blood or thyroid tissue (not recorded which). These receptors were collected from a woman between 18 and 29 years old with Graves' hyperthyroidism. Each CDR3 is given with its conserved first and last residue. The D gene is left open where the match is weak. The listing skips clone size in some rows; elsewhere it reads once, few, many or a size class.

CDR3 length	V gene	D gene	clone size	J gene	CDR3 DNA	CDR3 protein
14	TRBV29-1	-	-	TRBJ1-1	TGCAGCGCAGGCACAGGGAGGGAGGACACTGAAGCTTTCTTT	CSAGTGREDTEAFF
12	TRBV29-1	TRBD1	-	TRBJ2-5	TGCAGTTACCGGACAGGGAGAGAGACCCAGTACTTC	CSYRTGRETQYF
14	TRBV7-2	TRBD2	many	TRBJ2-7	TGTGCCAGCAGCAGACTAGCGGGGATCTACGAGCAGTACTTC	CASSRLAGIYEQYF
15	TRBV24-1	-	-	TRBJ2-2	TGTGCCACCAGTGATGGGGGTGAGGACACCGGGGAGCTGTTTTTT	CATSDGGEDTGELFF
12	TRBV10-3	TRBD1	many	TRBJ2-7	TGTGCCATCACTAACAGGGGTTACGAGCAGTACTTC	CAITNRGYEQYF
10	TRBV7-2	-	few	TRBJ2-5	TGTGCCAGCAGCGAACCTAGCCAGTACTTC	CASSEPSQYF
18	TRBV5-6	TRBD2	-	TRBJ2-2	TGTGCCAGCAGCCGGCCCATCCTAGCGGACCTAAACACCGGGGAGCTGTTTTTT	CASSRPILADLNTGELFF
15	TRBV2	TRBD2	-	TRBJ2-5	TGTGCCAGCAGTGCTGGACTAGCGGATACAGAGACCCAGTACTTC	CASSAGLADTETQYF
11	TRBV29-1	-	-	TRBJ1-1	TGCAGCTTGACAGGCAGGGCTGAAGCTTTCTTT	CSLTGRAEAFF
14	TRBV7-3	TRBD1	-	TRBJ1-2	TGTGCCAGCAGAGAGACAGGGGGGAACTATGGCTACACCTTC	CASRETGGNYGYTF
14	TRBV24-1	-	-	TRBJ1-1	TGTGCCACCAGTGATTCCGGGACCAACACTGAAGCTTTCTTT	CATSDSGTNTEAFF
15	TRBV7-2	-	many	TRBJ2-5	TGTGCCAGCAGGACCGAGGGGGAGGCCCAGGAGACCCAGTACTTC	CASRTEGEAQETQYF
14	TRBV5-1	TRBD1	many	TRBJ1-6	TGCGCCAGCAGTACCGGACAGGGCAAATCACCCCTCCACTTT	CASSTGQGKSPLHF
15	TRBV7-9	TRBD1	-	TRBJ2-7	TGTGCCAGCAGCTTAGTGACAGGGTCGTTAGACGAGCAGTACTTC	CASSLVTGSLDEQYF
13	TRBV11-1	-	many	TRBJ1-1	TGTGCCAGCAGCTTTCTGGTGAACACTGAAGCTTTCTTT	CASSFLVNTEAFF
13	TRBV25-1	-	-	TRBJ1-1	TGTGCCAGCAGTGAATTGGGGGGCACTGAAGCTTTCTTT	CASSELGGTEAFF
17	TRBV6-2/TRBV6-3	TRBD2	-	TRBJ2-7	TGTGCCAGCAGCAAGGGACTAGCGGGAGGGCACTCCTACGAGCAGTACTTC	CASSKGLAGGHSYEQYF
14	TRBV7-2	TRBD1	-	TRBJ1-2	TGTGCCAGCAGCAGGGGGGACAGGGCCTATGGCTACACCTTC	CASSRGDRAYGYTF
15	TRBV20-1	-	-	TRBJ2-7	TGCAGTGCTAGTCTCTTGAGGCGGCTTCAGAACGAGCAGTACTTC	CSASLLRRLQNEQYF
15	TRBV29-1	-	-	TRBJ2-3	TGCAGCGTTGAATTGACTAGGAAGAGCACAGATACGCAGTATTTT	CSVELTRKSTDTQYF
13	TRBV7-3	-	many	TRBJ1-1	TGTGCCAGCAGCGTACTTACTGGGGGTGAAGCTTTCTTT	CASSVLTGGEAFF
13	TRBV20-1	-	-	TRBJ1-1	TGCAGTGCTGGTAAGATACCGGCCACTGAAGCTTTCTTT	CSAGKIPATEAFF
14	TRBV7-3	-	many	TRBJ1-1	TGTGCCAGCAGCCCCGGGGGGGGGCCGCCGGAAGCTTTCTTT	CASSPGGGPPEAFF
18	TRBV4-3	-	-	TRBJ1-1	TGCGCCAGCAGCCAACTAAGGGGGGGCGCCCACCCGAACACTGAAGCTTTCTTT	CASSQLRGGAHPNTEAFF
15	TRBV5-6	TRBD1	many	TRBJ1-2	TGTGCCAGCAGCTACCCGACAGGGTTTCGCTATGGCTACACCTTC	CASSYPTGFRYGYTF
8	TRBV20-1	-	few	TRBJ2-5	TGCAGTGCTAGAGATCAGTACTTC	CSARDQYF
15	TRBV29-1	TRBD2	-	TRBJ2-1	TGCAGCGTTTCGGGACTAGCGGGAGGTTCCAGGGAGCAGTTCTTC	CSVSGLAGGSREQFF
15	TRBV7-8	TRBD2	-	TRBJ2-5	TGTGCCAGCAGCTTAGAGGCTAGCGGGATCTATGAGCAGTACTTC	CASSLEASGIYEQYF
16	TRBV12-3/TRBV12-4	TRBD2	many	TRBJ2-7	TGTGCCAGCACATTCAGGCCGGGACTAGCGGGGGGGGAGCAGTACTTC	CASTFRPGLAGGEQYF
15	TRBV19	TRBD1	few	TRBJ1-2	TGTGCCAGTAGTCCACGACAGGGTTTCCCCGATGGCTACACCTTC	CASSPRQGFPDGYTF
16	TRBV30	TRBD1	-	TRBJ2-2	TGTGCCTGGAGACCTTACAGGGGGCTGGACACCGGGGAGCTGTTTTTT	CAWRPYRGLDTGELFF
15	TRBV4-3	TRBD2	few	TRBJ2-7	TGCGCCAGCAGCCAGACTAGCGGCCTATACTACGAGCAGTACTTC	CASSQTSGLYYEQYF
15	TRBV3-1	-	-	TRBJ2-7	TGTGCCAGCAGCTGGAAGGGCGGGACCTCCTACGAGCAGTACTTC	CASSWKGGTSYEQYF
14	TRBV12-3/TRBV12-4	-	many	TRBJ2-5	TGTGCCAGCAGGAAGGTTGGGGTGCTAGAGACCCAGTACTTC	CASRKVGVLETQYF
14	TRBV2	-	-	TRBJ2-5	TGTGCCAGCAGTGAACAGGGGATTGATCAGCCCCAGTACTTC	CASSEQGIDQPQYF
16	TRBV27	-	few	TRBJ1-5	TGTGCCAGCAGTTTAACACAACCCTCAAACAATCAGCCCCAGCATTTT	CASSLTQPSNNQPQHF
16	TRBV7-8	-	-	TRBJ1-5	TGTGCCAGCAGCTTAGGAAGCGGGGGGGGCAATCAGCCCCAGCATTTT	CASSLGSGGGNQPQHF
14	TRBV20-1	-	many	TRBJ2-5	TGCAGTGCTTCGCCGGTAGACAGGCAAGAGACCCAGTACTTC	CSASPVDRQETQYF
14	TRBV6-1	-	many	TRBJ1-1	TGTGCCGTAGGTGGGGCAGCCTGGAACACTGAAGCTTTCTTT	CAVGGAAWNTEAFF
15	TRBV19	-	-	TRBJ1-5	TGTGCCAGTAGTATACTTGGAGGGCCTCTGGAGCCCCAGCATTTT	CASSILGGPLEPQHF
12	TRBV20-1	-	many	TRBJ2-2	TGCAGTGTACGGGAAGGGAACGGGGAGCTGTTTTTT	CSVREGNGELFF
14	TRBV18	TRBD1	-	TRBJ2-7	TGTGCCAGCTCAGAGGGGCAGGGGGCTTCCGAGCAGTACTTC	CASSEGQGASEQYF
12	TRBV6-5	-	many	TRBJ1-1	TGTGCCAGCAAAGATTCGGACACTGAAGCTTTCTTT	CASKDSDTEAFF
15	TRBV7-3	-	-	TRBJ2-1	TGTGCCAGCAGCCCACTGGAAAAGTCCTACAATGAGCAGTTCTTC	CASSPLEKSYNEQFF
15	TRBV19	TRBD2	-	TRBJ2-7	TGTGCCAGTAGTCGGCTAGCGGGAGGTGGGTACGAGCAGTACTTC	CASSRLAGGGYEQYF
11	TRBV25-1	-	few	TRBJ1-2	TGTGCCAGCCGAGGGACATCTGGCTACACCTTC	CASRGTSGYTF
14	TRBV4-1	-	many	TRBJ2-5	TGCGCCAGCAGCCATGAGGGGGGGCTGGAGACCCAGTACTTC	CASSHEGGLETQYF
18	TRBV4-3	TRBD1	-	TRBJ1-5	TGCGCCAGCAGCCAAGGACGGGGACAGGGATATAGCAATCAGCCCCAGCATTTT	CASSQGRGQGYSNQPQHF
13	TRBV7-8	-	-	TRBJ2-7	TGTGCCGGCAGCTTGGACAGCTTATACGAGCAGTGCTTC	CAGSLDSLYEQCF
15	TRBV7-9	-	-	TRBJ1-1	TGTGCCAGCAGCTTAATGTCAGGGGCGGTCACTGAAGCTTTCTTT	CASSLMSGAVTEAFF
15	TRBV7-9	TRBD1	once	TRBJ1-2	TGTGCCAGCAGCTTAGACGGACAGGGGGCTTATGGCTACACCTTC	CASSLDGQGAYGYTF
13	TRBV5-8	-	once	TRBJ2-5	TGTGCCAGCAGCGTGAGGGCCGGGGAGACCCAGTACTTC	CASSVRAGETQYF